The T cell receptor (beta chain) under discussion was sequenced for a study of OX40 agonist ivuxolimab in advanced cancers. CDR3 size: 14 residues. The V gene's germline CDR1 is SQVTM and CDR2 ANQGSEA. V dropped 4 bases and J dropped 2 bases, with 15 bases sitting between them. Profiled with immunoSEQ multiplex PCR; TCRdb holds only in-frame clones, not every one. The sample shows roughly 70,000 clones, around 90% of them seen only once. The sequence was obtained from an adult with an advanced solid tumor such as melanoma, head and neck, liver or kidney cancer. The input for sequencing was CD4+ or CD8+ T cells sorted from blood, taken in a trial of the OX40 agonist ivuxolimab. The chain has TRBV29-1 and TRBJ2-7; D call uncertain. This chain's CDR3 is CSVAEQLGAYEQYF. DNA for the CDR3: TGCAGCGTTGCGGAACAGCTCGGAGCCTACGAGCAGTACTTC.